A selection of T cell receptor beta chains follows, all from one sample in a study of PD-1 blockade in classical Hodgkin lymphoma. The data were produced by immunoSEQ multiplex PCR, yet TCRdb's version contains in-frame clones alone and is incomplete. The sample contains 18,000 or so clones, around 81% of which appear only once. Material for sequencing was CD4+ T cells from blood. The receptor set was obtained from a human donor with classical Hodgkin lymphoma. CDR3s include the opening cysteine and the closing phenylalanine or tryptophan. Each record gives: V gene, J gene, CDR3 protein.

V gene: TRBV28
J gene: TRBJ1-2
CDR3 protein: CASSLDRRSYGYTF

V gene: TRBV4-2
J gene: TRBJ2-3
CDR3 protein: CASSQEARPTSADTQYF

V gene: TRBV19
J gene: TRBJ2-2
CDR3 protein: CASSYTDPFSNTGELFF

V gene: TRBV28
J gene: TRBJ2-5
CDR3 protein: CASGVKQETQYF

V gene: TRBV7-2
J gene: TRBJ1-5
CDR3 protein: CASSLGHYNQPQHF

V gene: TRBV5-6
J gene: TRBJ2-7
CDR3 protein: CASSHPHRQGGEQYF

V gene: TRBV9
J gene: TRBJ2-1
CDR3 protein: CASSLRTGGNYNEQFF

V gene: TRBV28
J gene: TRBJ2-7
CDR3 protein: CASSLDPLRNYEQYF

V gene: TRBV28
J gene: TRBJ2-7
CDR3 protein: CASSTITGTQDEQYF

V gene: TRBV6-4
J gene: TRBJ2-2
CDR3 protein: CASSDRGDTGELFF

V gene: TRBV10-2
J gene: TRBJ1-1
CDR3 protein: CASREDRNTEAFF

V gene: TRBV6-6
J gene: TRBJ2-4
CDR3 protein: CASSYYGEVAKNIQYF

V gene: TRBV6-1
J gene: TRBJ2-7
CDR3 protein: CASSDGYYEQYF

V gene: TRBV6-1
J gene: TRBJ2-5
CDR3 protein: CASGGQQYF

V gene: TRBV19
J gene: TRBJ1-1
CDR3 protein: CASSIPGVGGTEAFF

V gene: TRBV19
J gene: TRBJ2-5
CDR3 protein: CASSRLAGGETQYF

V gene: TRBV25-1
J gene: TRBJ1-2
CDR3 protein: CASSEATGRGYTF

V gene: TRBV6-4
J gene: TRBJ1-1
CDR3 protein: CASSDRESTEAFF

V gene: TRBV5-1
J gene: TRBJ2-3
CDR3 protein: CASGRVPSSTDTQYF

V gene: TRBV28
J gene: TRBJ2-7
CDR3 protein: CASSLRLSYEQYF

V gene: TRBV7-8
J gene: TRBJ1-3
CDR3 protein: CASSMEKGSGNTIYF

V gene: TRBV6-5
J gene: TRBJ2-1
CDR3 protein: CASSPGTSIEQFF

V gene: TRBV11-2
J gene: TRBJ2-7
CDR3 protein: CASSPPGRVSKQYF

V gene: TRBV28
J gene: TRBJ1-3
CDR3 protein: CASVPAPGSGNTIYF

V gene: TRBV28
J gene: TRBJ1-1
CDR3 protein: CASTFSSDTEAFF

V gene: TRBV6-5
J gene: TRBJ2-7
CDR3 protein: CASSFDRGPYEQYF

V gene: TRBV9
J gene: TRBJ1-6
CDR3 protein: CASSETTGRGSPLHF

V gene: TRBV28
J gene: TRBJ2-5
CDR3 protein: CASRTSAQETQYF

V gene: TRBV7-2
J gene: TRBJ2-1
CDR3 protein: CASRQTSGRGYNEQFF

V gene: TRBV6-4
J gene: TRBJ1-5
CDR3 protein: CASDGDQPQHF

V gene: TRBV7-8
J gene: TRBJ2-1
CDR3 protein: CASSSRVAGEAFF

V gene: TRBV7-9
J gene: TRBJ2-7
CDR3 protein: CASSADSEQYF

V gene: TRBV2
J gene: TRBJ2-2
CDR3 protein: CASTVLAGSTGELFF

V gene: TRBV28
J gene: TRBJ2-4
CDR3 protein: CASSGAGTIKNIQYF

V gene: TRBV20-1
J gene: TRBJ2-1
CDR3 protein: CSASRDWLF

V gene: TRBV19
J gene: TRBJ2-7
CDR3 protein: CASSIWAGGSYEQYF

V gene: TRBV27
J gene: TRBJ1-5
CDR3 protein: CASSLNGWNQPQHF

V gene: TRBV2
J gene: TRBJ2-2
CDR3 protein: CASIPGRVNTGELFF

V gene: TRBV19
J gene: TRBJ2-7
CDR3 protein: CASSNDRGYEQYF

V gene: TRBV18
J gene: TRBJ2-2
CDR3 protein: CASSLRDRATGELFF

V gene: TRBV6-6
J gene: TRBJ2-7
CDR3 protein: CASSYSAGGNPYEQYF

V gene: TRBV11-2
J gene: TRBJ1-3
CDR3 protein: CASTEDRRPGNTIYF